One sample yielded the 25 T cell receptor beta chains listed below, sequenced in a study of T cell repertoires in cytomegalovirus infection. TCRdb independently ran MiXCR on the reads; one entry per CDR3 protein. The repertoire holds nearly 700,000 distinct CDR3 sequences, with roughly 36% as singletons. Antigen specificity for these receptors is unknown. The source was cultured PBMCs, collected from culture after CMV antigen stimulation. The receptors here all came from a human donor in good health (CMV status not recorded). Some clones in this sample may be carry-over from other donors' samples.

CDR3 nucleotides: TGTGCCAGCAGTTTTAAAACCGGGACAGGGGGCGTCGAGCAGTACTTC. Encoded protein: CASSFKTGTGGVEQYF. The rearrangement joins TRBV7-2 to TRBJ2-7; 12 bases map to TRBD1. CDR3 size: 16 residues. CDR1 and CDR2 (germline): SGHTA, FQGNSA. V lost 6 bases to trimming and J lost 6 bases; unmatched junction nucleotides: 12.

The rearrangement links TRBV9 to TRBJ2-3; TRBD2 matches at 11 bases. The CDR3 extends over 16 amino acids. Losses at the gene ends were 0 bases for V and 6 bases for J; bases not matched to a gene: 6. CDR1 is SGDLS and CDR2 is YYNGEE in the germline V gene. The CDR3: CASSVAGTSGSDTQYF. CDR3 DNA sequence: TGTGCCAGCAGCGTAGCTGGAACTAGCGGGAGTGATACGCAGTATTTT. The entire variable domain, with the rest obtained from reference TRBV9 and TRBJ2-3, is as follows: DSGVTQTPKHLITATGQRVTLRCSPRSGDLSVYWYQQSLDQGLQFLIQYYNGEERAKGNILERFSAQQFPDLHSELNLSSLELGDSALYFCASSVAGTSGSDTQYFGPGTRLTVL.

This clonotype appeared a few times. This chain links TRBV19 with TRBJ2-5; 11 bases match TRBD2. V was pared by 6 bases and J by 5 bases, with 5 bases of the junction left unmatched. Germline CDR1 reads LNHDA; CDR2 reads SQIVND (reference sequence). The length of the CDR3 is 14 residues. CDR3 loop: CASRTSGTLETQYF. Written as DNA, the CDR3 is TGTGCCAGTAGGACTAGCGGGACTTTGGAGACCCAGTACTTC.

This chain joins TRBV12-3 or TRBV12-4 and TRBJ2-1, with D perhaps assigned TRBD1 or TRBD2 (6 bases each). Trimming left V 3 bases short and J 6 bases short, with 9 bases between. This CDR3 contains 13 residues. The CDR3 DNA sequence: TGTGCCAGCAGTTTTACGGGGGCCAATGAGCAGTTCTTC. Translation gives CASSFTGANEQFF.

This clonotype was counted once. The J gene is TRBJ1-2, the V gene TRBV15; no clear D. Per germline, CDR1 LNHNV and CDR2 YYDKDF (reference sequence). The CDR3 contains 13 residues. V was trimmed by 1 base and J by 6 bases, leaving 9 bases between them. Here the CDR3 DNA reads TGTGCCACCAGCAGAGTGGGCACGGATGGCTACACCTTC. It codes for CATSRVGTDGYTF.

This chain connects TRBV2 to TRBJ1-5; D is uncertain. Trimming cost V 4 bases and J 1 base, with 5 bases left between them. In germline, CDR1 is SNHLY, CDR2 FYNNEI. This CDR3 has 13 residues. This CDR3 reads CASSVISNQPQHF. DNA of the CDR3: TGTGCCAGCAGTGTTATCAGCAATCAGCCCCAGCATTTT.

This clonotype was seen a handful of times. The chain couples TRBV10-1 to TRBJ2-7; 7 nucleotides agree with TRBD1. J lost 1 base, V lost 10 bases, and 7 bases had no gene match. The CDR3 is 13 residues long. Germline CDR1 reads WNHNN; CDR2 reads SYGVQD (reference sequence). The CDR3 here is CAISQGSSYEQYF. CDR3 in DNA: TGCGCCATCTCACAGGGGTCGTCCTACGAGCAGTACTTC.

In its sample, this clonotype was seen a few times. J is TRBJ1-4 and V is TRBV15, with 8 bases fitting TRBD1. Trimming at V came to 5 bases and at J to 5 bases, leaving 7 bases not matched to a gene. This CDR3 region has 15 residues. CDR1 is LNHNV, CDR2 YYDKDF, per germline (reference sequence). CDR3 DNA sequence: TGTGCCACCAGCGGACAGGGAGGGGTAAATGAAAAACTGTTTTTT. Translated: CATSGQGGVNEKLFF.

This chain connects TRBV6-5 to TRBJ2-3; TRBD2 matches 13 bases. This CDR3 contains 17 residues. Germline lookup yields CDR1 MNHEY and CDR2 SVGAGI. V trimming: 2 bases; J trimming: 5 bases; junction bases outside the gene matches: 7. The chain's CDR3 is CASSYAGLAGVEDTQYF. The CDR3 DNA reads TGTGCCAGCAGTTACGCAGGACTAGCGGGGGTGGAAGATACGCAGTATTTT.

This clonotype was counted only a few times. The chain employs TRBV6-1 and TRBJ2-1, with D hard to call. Germline lookup yields CDR1 MNHNS and CDR2 SASEGT. Trimming cost V 3 bases and J 2 bases, with 17 bases left between them. The CDR3 covers 17 residues. CDR3 DNA sequence: TGTGCCAGCAGTGATTTTAGGGTTAGGGTTCCCTACAATGAGCAGTTCTTC. Residues: CASSDFRVRVPYNEQFF.

This chain uses TRBV6-6 with TRBJ1-4; D possibly corresponds to TRBD1 (6 bases). V lost 6 bases and J lost 7, with 27 bases in between. Germline V gene sequence: CDR1 MNHNY, CDR2 SVGAGI (reference sequence). CDR3 length: 18 residues. The CDR3 region is CASSPFPLNAQGGEKLFF. For the CDR3, the DNA is TGTGCCAGCAGCCCCTTTCCCCTCAACGCACAGGGAGGTGAAAAACTGTTTTTT.

Ten or more counts support this clonotype. DNA for the CDR3: TGTGCCAGCAGTTCTCCGGGTCTTGGTTCACCCCTCCACTTT. Translating gives CASSSPGLGSPLHF. The chain has TRBV6-1 and TRBJ1-6; D remains unclear. This CDR3 region has 14 residues. V lost 5 bases and J lost 9, with 14 bases in between. The V gene's germline CDR1 is MNHNS and CDR2 SASEGT.

This clonotype was detected ten times or more. This chain connects TRBV7-9 to TRBJ2-7, with D perhaps TRBD1 (5 bases). V was shortened by 5 bases and J by 3 bases, with 8 bases between the two germline ends. The germline V gene has CDR1 SEHNR and CDR2 FQNEAQ (reference sequence). CDR3 length equals 12 residues. As DNA, the CDR3 is TGTGCCAGCAGCGGCACAGGCTACGAGCAGTACTTC. Translation gives CASSGTGYEQYF. The full variable domain, rest sourced from reference TRBV7-9 and TRBJ2-7, is DTGVSQNPRHKITKRGQNVTFRCDPISEHNRLYWYRQTLGQGPEFLTYFQNEAQLEKSRLLSDRFSAERPKGSFSTLEIQRTEQGDSAMYLCASSGTGYEQYFGPGTRLTVT.

The table lists this clonotype with a few counts. The rearrangement joins TRBV6-6 to TRBJ1-1, with a weak D call TRBD1 (6 bases). The V end lost 5 bases, the J end lost 1 base, and 8 bases lay between the germline ends. The germline gives CDR1 MNHNY, CDR2 SVGAGI (reference sequence). CDR3 length: 13 amino acids. CDR3 nucleotide sequence: TGTGCCAGCAGTGAGGGGGAGAACACTGAAGCTTTCTTT. Translating gives CASSEGENTEAFF.

This chain connects TRBV7-9 to TRBJ1-5; 10 bases agree with TRBD1. The length of the CDR3 is 12 residues. V gave up 5 bases and J gave up 11 bases; unmatched junction bases: 3. Germline V gene sequence: CDR1 SEHNR, CDR2 FQNEAQ (reference sequence). This CDR3 reads CASSDGTGAQHF. CDR3 sequence (DNA): TGTGCCAGCAGCGACGGGACAGGGGCCCAGCATTTT.

The CDR3 loop is CASSERGWSDQPQHF. The CDR3 DNA follows: TGTGCCAGCAGTGAAAGGGGGTGGAGTGATCAGCCCCAGCATTTT. The chain links TRBV6-1 to TRBJ1-5, with a possible D match to TRBD1 (6 bases). CDR3 length: 15 amino acids. The germline V gene encodes CDR1 MNHNS and CDR2 SASEGT. V was trimmed by 2 bases and J by 5 bases, leaving 13 bases between them.

The chain joins TRBV12-3 or TRBV12-4 to TRBJ2-7; no reliable D call. The CDR3 consists of 14 residues. V was clipped by 3 bases and J by 7 bases, with 16 bases between them. The CDR3 sequence: CASSFFGSVQEQYF. The CDR3 nucleotides read TGTGCCAGCAGTTTTTTCGGTTCGGTACAGGAGCAGTACTTC.

This clonotype was recorded once. The V and J genes are TRBV6-8 and TRBJ1-1, with a tentative D call TRBD1 (5 bases). The germline V gene has CDR1 MNHGY and CDR2 SAAAGT. This CDR3 contains 15 residues. V was trimmed by 8 bases and J by 6 bases, leaving 22 bases between them. The CDR3 is CASCISFGGDSEAFF. The DNA of the CDR3 is TGTGCCAGCTGTATTAGTTTTGGGGGGGACTCTGAAGCTTTCTTT.

The chain uses TRBV7-2 and TRBJ2-7; D might be TRBD2 (7 bases). Germline V gene data show CDR1 as SGHTA and CDR2 as FQGNSA. The CDR3 has 16 residues. V was trimmed by 2 bases and J by 0 bases, leaving 14 bases between them. The DNA of the CDR3 is TGTGCCAGCAGCTTAATTCGGGGGGCTGGCTCCTACGAGCAGTACTTC. Its protein product is CASSLIRGAGSYEQYF.

The chain joins TRBV4-1 to TRBJ1-2; the match to TRBD1 covers 11 bases. CDR3 size: 15 residues. The germline gives CDR1 MGHRA, CDR2 YSYEKL. Trimming took 3 bases from V and 4 from J; bases not matched to a gene: 4. The CDR3 DNA reads TGCGCCAGCAGCCAGGGGACAGGGGGAACCTATGGCTACACCTTC. Residues: CASSQGTGGTYGYTF.

The sample holds one count of this clonotype. The chain uses TRBV6-2 or TRBV6-3 and TRBJ1-6, with 7 bases aligning to TRBD1. Trimming took 8 bases from V and 5 from J; bases not matched to a gene: 9. The CDR3 is made up of 15 amino acids. Germline V gives CDR1 MNHEY, CDR2 SVGEGT. DNA of the CDR3: TGTGCCAGCGCAAGTAGAGGGACAGATAATTCACCCCTCCACTTT. Its translation is CASASRGTDNSPLHF.

This clonotype showed up just a few times. The chain employs TRBV6-1 and TRBJ2-3; 7 bases line up with TRBD2. This CDR3 spans 14 amino acids. Per germline, CDR1 MNHNS and CDR2 SASEGT. Unmatched junction bases numbered 6, after V lost 7 bases and J lost 2 bases. The CDR3 here is CASNQRGLTDTQYF. Written as DNA, the CDR3 is TGTGCCAGCAACCAGCGGGGACTCACAGATACGCAGTATTTT.

V gene TRBV5-5 combines with J gene TRBJ1-1; D is uncertain. Germline V lookup: CDR1 SGHKS, CDR2 YYEKEE (reference sequence). The CDR3 runs to 15 residues. Trimming cost V 1 base and J 5 bases, with 15 bases left between them. CDR3 DNA sequence: TGTGCCAGCAGCTTGTTGCAGGCAGGTGGGACTGAAGCTTTCTTT. It specifies CASSLLQAGGTEAFF.

This clonotype was counted a few times. This chain uses TRBV7-2 with TRBJ2-7; 8 bases are shared with TRBD1. This CDR3 spans 15 amino acids. Germline V gives CDR1 SGHTA, CDR2 FQGNSA. The ends lost 3 bases at V and 4 bases at J; junction bases unmatched: 8. As DNA, the CDR3 is TGTGCCAGCAGCTTGGACAGGGCCCCCTTTTACGAGCAGTACTTC. This translates into CASSLDRAPFYEQYF.

J is TRBJ2-7 and V is TRBV7-9; no reliable D call. Trimming took 3 bases from V and 2 from J, leaving 8 bases between them. The CDR3 loop spans 13 amino acids. Per germline, CDR1 SEHNR and CDR2 FQNEAQ (reference sequence). The CDR3, as DNA: TGTGCCAGCAGCTTGATTGGGACCTACGAGCAGTACTTC. As protein: CASSLIGTYEQYF.